The rows below give T cell receptor delta chains drawn from one sample of a study of Vδ1+ human thymocytes. TCRdb reanalysed the multiplex PCR reads via CATT. Of over 65,000 delta-chain clones in the sample, more than 30% were seen once. Sequenced sample: Vdelta1+ gamma-delta thymocytes from the thymus. The receptor set was obtained from a boy younger than two who had congenital heart surgery. CDR3s include the opening cysteine and the closing phenylalanine or tryptophan. D genes are given only for firm matches. The size of a clone is reported for some rows only, either as once, few or many, or as a class for expanded clones.

clone size	V gene	J gene	D gene	CDR3 protein	CDR3 DNA
-	TRDV1	TRDJ1	TRDD3	CALGVPFLRVLGDSELIF	TGTGCTCTTGGTGTCCCTTTCCTAAGGGTACTGGGGGATAGCGAACTCATCTTT
-	TRDV1	TRDJ1	TRDD3	CALGETLLLTVGDWFDKLIF	TGTGCTCTTGGGGAAACGCTCCTACTGACAGTGGGGGATTGGTTCGATAAACTCATCTTT
few	TRDV1	TRDJ1	TRDD3	CALGPQRTRRNWGIRNTDKLIF	TGTGCTCTTGGTCCCCAGCGGACGCGGCGGAACTGGGGGATACGCAACACCGATAAACTCATCTTT
-	TRDV1	TRDJ1	-	CALGERASPHNRPYTDKLIF	TGTGCTCTTGGGGAGCGCGCCTCCCCTCATAACCGGCCGTACACCGATAAACTCATCTTT
few	TRDV1	TRDJ1	-	CALGESFLLSGGGGPGSYTDKLIF	TGTGCTCTTGGAGAATCTTTCCTACTAAGTGGTGGTGGGGGCCCCGGGTCGTACACCGATAAACTCATCTTT
-	TRDV1	TRDJ1	TRDD3	CALGELTWFLLGDTLTDKLIF	TGTGCTCTTGGGGAACTAACCTGGTTCTTACTGGGGGATACGCTTACCGATAAACTCATCTTT
-	TRDV1	TRDJ1	TRDD3	CALGESSPPVVGDTLRYKYTDKRIF	TGTGCTCTTGGGGAATCTTCCCCACCTGTGGTGGGGGATACGCTCAGGTATAAGTACACCGATAAACGCATCTTT
-	TRDV1	TRDJ1	TRDD3	CALGELPLGALPYTDKLIF	TGTGCTCTTGGGGAACTCCCCCTGGGGGCCCTACCTTACACCGATAAACTCATCTTT
few	TRDV1	TRDJ1	-	CALGEPSLLLGDTDKLIF	TGTGCTCTTGGGGAACCCTCGCTACTTCTCGGGGACACCGATAAACTCATCTTT
-	TRDV1	TRDJ2	TRDD3	CALGEKQPLLRGIRGLVTAQLFF	TGTGCTCTTGGGGAAAAACAACCTCTCCTAAGGGGGATACGTGGGCTTGTGACAGCACAACTCTTCTTT
few	TRDV1	TRDJ1	TRDD3	CALGERKAKIPSPTYGLGDRRREYTDKLIF	TGTGCTCTTGGGGAACGGAAGGCAAAAATTCCTTCCCCTACGTACGGACTGGGGGATAGGCGCAGGGAGTACACCGATAAACTCATCTTT
once	TRDV1	TRDJ1	TRDD3	CALGEPPSWGIRDYTDKLIF	TGTGCTCTTGGGGAACCCCCTTCCTGGGGGATACGGGATTACACCGATAAACTCATCTTT
-	TRDV1	TRDJ1	-	CALGGLPQLLGGPSSWYTDKLIF	TGTGCTCTTGGGGGACTTCCCCAATTGTTGGGGGGACCGTCATCCTGGTACACCGATAAACTCATCTTT
-	TRDV1	TRDJ1	TRDD3	CALGESPGGYRPTDKLIF	TGTGCTCTTGGGGAATCCCCCGGGGGATACCGACCCACCGATAAACTCATCTTT
-	TRDV1	TRDJ1	-	CALGELYLPGAYTRLIF	TGTGCTCTTGGGGAACTCTACCTGCCCGGGGCCTACACCAGACTCATCTTT
-	TRDV1	TRDJ1	TRDD3	CALFRRSLGVLPSYTDKLIF	TGTGCTCTTTTCAGACGTTCACTGGGGGTCCTCCCCTCATACACCGATAAACTCATCTTT
-	TRDV1	TRDJ1	TRDD3	CALGEPSPSTGGYWPYSCTDKLIF	TGTGCTCTTGGGGAACCTTCCCCCTCTACTGGGGGATACTGGCCTTACTCGTGCACCGATAAACTCATCTTT
few	TRDV1	TRDJ1	-	CALGELSGGLYTDKLIF	TGTGCTCTTGGGGAATTGTCCGGGGGTCTATACACCGATAAACTCATCTTT
few	TRDV1	TRDJ1	TRDD3	CALGERGDLPPLGDQADKLIF	TGTGCTCTTGGGGAAAGGGGGGATCTTCCCCCGTTGGGGGATCAAGCCGATAAACTCATCTTT
-	TRDV1	TRDJ1	-	CALGALRVGSHLDKLIF	TGTGCTCTTGGGGCCCTTCGTGTGGGTTCGCACCTCGATAAACTCATCTTT
-	TRDV1	TRDJ1	-	CALGGVLYTDKLIF	TGTGCTCTTGGGGGAGTGCTGTACACCGATAAACTCATCTTT
-	TRDV1	TRDJ1	TRDD3	CALRSGLTGGSDKLIF	TGTGCTCTCAGGTCGGGGCTCACTGGGGGATCTGATAAACTCATCTTT